The source of this T cell receptor beta chain is a study of T cell responses to AZD1222 COVID-19 vaccine. Study-wide results and caveats: Vaccine-related CD4 TCRs covered spike, predominating at 160-218 and 743-854. Donor demographics were predominantly white British with a female majority; clonal diversity may be underestimated. The study found Spike-specific TCR breadth and depth rose after two AZD1222 doses. Per reports, nearly half of all spike-specific TCRs target regions that are unmutated in variants.

CDR3 size: 16 residues. Deletions cut 0 bases from V and 3 bases from J, with 12 bases between. CDR1 is LGHNA, CDR2 YNFKEQ, per germline. Assay: immunoSEQ multiplex PCR; the TCRdb copy retains only in-frame clones and omits some. The table has about 150,000 clones, roughly 94% seen once. About this clone: Its matching antigen is unknown.

The rearrangement links TRBV4-2 to TRBJ2-1; D gene ambiguous. The receptor was derived from an adult in good health. Sample: peripheral blood, taken on day 0 of AZD1222 vaccination. The CDR3 region is CASSQDGSYSYNEQFF. The CDR3 nucleotides read TGTGCCAGCAGCCAAGATGGATCGTACAGCTACAATGAGCAGTTCTTC.